What follows are 27 T cell receptor beta chains derived from one specimen sequenced in a study of CD8 T cells in Susac syndrome. RNA, at about 0.5 to 1 ug, was reverse transcribed with random hexamers. TCRdb analysed the immunoSEQ multiplex PCR reads with MiXCR anew, one entry per CDR3 protein. Seen here are approximately 68,000 distinct CDR3 sequences, about 95% observed once, and the top ten hold around 0.4%. The specimen sequenced was CD8+ T cells from PBMCs. These receptors were collected from a human donor with multiple sclerosis.

The rearrangement links TRBV25-1 to TRBJ1-2; D not certain. Germline V lookup: CDR1 MGHDK, CDR2 SYGVNS. The CDR3 runs 12 residues. Deletions cut 2 bases from V and 5 bases from J, with 6 bases between. The CDR3 protein is CASSEGWYGYTF. The CDR3, as DNA: TGTGCCAGCAGTGAAGGATGGTATGGCTACACCTTC.

V usage is TRBV10-3 and J usage is TRBJ2-3; TRBD2 matches at 9 bases. The CDR3 has 16 residues. Trimming cost V 2 bases and J 0 bases; bases outside gene matches: 3. Germline CDR1 is ENHRY and CDR2 is SYGVKD. The CDR3 region has the DNA TGTGCCATCAGTGAGATGCGGGAGGGCAGCACAGATACGCAGTATTTT. Its translation is CAISEMREGSTDTQYF.

The chain joins TRBV6-5 to TRBJ2-1; D possibly uses TRBD1 or TRBD2 (6 bases each). Trimming stripped 0 bases from V and 3 bases from J, with 21 bases between. The germline V gene has CDR1 MNHEY and CDR2 SVGAGI. The length of the CDR3 is 19 residues. This chain's CDR3 is CASSYSRRGVIGDYNEQFF. The CDR3 nucleotides are TGTGCCAGCAGTTACTCACGTAGGGGGGTCATTGGCGACTACAATGAGCAGTTCTTC.

This chain connects TRBV7-2 to TRBJ2-4; TRBD1 is a possible D gene (6 bases). This CDR3 has 15 residues. CDR1 and CDR2 (germline): SGHTA, FQGNSA. Trimming took off 6 bases at V and 8 bases at J, with 20 bases between the two ends. This CDR3 reads CASSTPGHSRDIQYF. CDR3 in DNA: TGTGCCAGCAGTACCCCGGGACACTCACGGGACATTCAGTACTTC.

This chain joins TRBV7-6 and TRBJ1-1; the D is unclear. This CDR3 is 13 amino acids long. Germline CDR1 SGHVS, CDR2 FNYEAQ. V lost 5 bases to trimming and J lost 3 bases, with 10 bases between them. The CDR3 DNA reads as TGTGCCAGCAGCCCCCCATTGGACACTGAAGCTTTCTTT. It encodes CASSPPLDTEAFF.

The gene calls are TRBV13 and TRBJ1-2; D possibly corresponds to TRBD1 (5 bases). Deletions cut 5 bases from V and 8 bases from J, with 18 bases between. CDR3 length equals 14 residues. Germline V gene sequence: CDR1 PRHDT, CDR2 FYEKMQ (reference sequence). In DNA form, the CDR3 reads TGTGCCAGCAGCCCCGGCGGGGGAAGCGAAGGCTACACCTTC. Encoded protein: CASSPGGGSEGYTF.

This chain links TRBV29-1 with TRBJ1-2, with a possible D match to TRBD1 (6 bases). The CDR3 is 13 residues long. The ends were cut back, 7 bases at V and 4 bases at J, with 16 bases in the middle. Per germline, CDR1 SQVTM and CDR2 ANQGSEA. CDR3 DNA: TGCAGCGCCGAGACAGGTGCCGGCTATGGCTACACCTTC. Protein: CSAETGAGYGYTF.

The CDR3 DNA is TGTGCCAGCAGCTGGGAAGACAGGACCTACGAGCAGTACTTC. Its translation is CASSWEDRTYEQYF. The V call is TRBV7-9, the J call TRBJ2-7, with a tentative D call TRBD1 (6 bases). The CDR3 sequence is 14 residues long. V lost 4 bases to trimming and J lost 2 bases, with 12 bases between them. CDR1 and CDR2 from the germline V gene are SEHNR and FQNEAQ (reference sequence).

J is TRBJ1-1 and V is TRBV7-9; no definite D call. This CDR3 has 14 residues. V was trimmed by 2 bases and J by 6 bases, leaving 13 bases between them. Germline V gene data show CDR1 as SEHNR and CDR2 as FQNEAQ (reference sequence). The DNA for the CDR3 is TGTGCCAGCAGCTTAAATTCGGAGGCGGCTGAAGCTTTCTTT. Its translation: CASSLNSEAAEAFF.

The rearrangement joins TRBV5-6 to TRBJ2-7; a weak D match, TRBD2 (6 bases). This CDR3 region has 14 residues. V dropped 0 bases and J dropped 3 bases, with 10 bases sitting between them. The germline V gene encodes CDR1 SGHDT and CDR2 YYEEEE. The CDR3, as DNA: TGTGCCAGCAGCTTGGGGGCGGGACTCTACGAGCAGTACTTC. This encodes CASSLGAGLYEQYF.

This rearrangement joins TRBV6-6 to TRBJ1-1, with D uncertain. This CDR3 has 15 residues. Germline assignment: CDR1 MNHNY and CDR2 SVGAGI (reference sequence). V lost 6 bases, J lost 3 bases, and 17 bases lay in between. The CDR3: CASSLNDFGDTEAFF. CDR3 nucleotides: TGTGCCAGCAGCCTCAATGATTTTGGGGACACTGAAGCTTTCTTT.

The chain is built from TRBV27 and TRBJ1-5, with D unclear. Germline CDR1 MNHEY, CDR2 SMNVEV (reference sequence). This CDR3 contains 15 residues. V lost 0 bases to trimming and J lost 5 bases, with 11 bases between them. This CDR3 reads CASSLSLLSDQPQHF. The DNA of the CDR3 is TGTGCCAGCAGTTTATCCCTGCTGAGCGATCAGCCCCAGCATTTT.

The chain joins TRBV2 to TRBJ2-3, with 9 bases lining up with TRBD1. Germline-derived CDR1 and CDR2 are SNHLY and FYNNEI. Trimming cost V 4 bases and J 4 bases; bases outside gene matches: 6. This CDR3 has 15 amino acids. The CDR3: CASSVDRGFADTQYF. As DNA, the CDR3 is TGTGCCAGCAGTGTCGACAGGGGGTTCGCAGATACGCAGTATTTT.

The CDR3 spells CSARDGAGGIVRRGGYTF. In DNA form, the CDR3 reads TGCAGTGCTAGAGATGGGGCAGGGGGCATAGTAAGGAGAGGTGGCTACACCTTC. The rearrangement joins TRBV20-1 to TRBJ1-2; 8 bases match TRBD1. Germline V gene data show CDR1 as DFQATT and CDR2 as SNEGSKA (reference sequence). This CDR3 region has 18 residues. V dropped 0 bases and J dropped 7; count of bases not matched to a gene: 19.

The chain joins TRBV27 to TRBJ1-1; no clear D. CDR1 is MNHEY and CDR2 is SMNVEV in the germline V gene (reference sequence). The CDR3 runs to 13 residues. The V end lost 2 bases, the J end lost 1 base, and 5 bases lay between the germline ends. The CDR3 DNA reads TGTGCCAGCAGTTTAGTACGGAACACTGAAGCTTTCTTT. Amino acid sequence: CASSLVRNTEAFF.

A few counts support this clonotype. This sequence joins TRBV18 and TRBJ1-1, with TRBD1 matching over 10 bases. From germline, CDR1 is KGHSH and CDR2 LQKENI. The CDR3 totals 15 residues. The V segment lost 6 bases and the J segment 0 bases; nucleotides outside the gene matches: 4. The CDR3 is CASSPGTGVNTEAFF. CDR3 DNA sequence: TGTGCCAGCTCTCCCGGGACAGGGGTGAACACTGAAGCTTTCTTT.

The chain combines TRBV3-1 with TRBJ2-5; 9 bases agree with TRBD1. Trimming cost V 4 bases and J 1 base; bases outside gene matches: 19. CDR1 is LGHDT and CDR2 is YNNKEL in the germline V gene (reference sequence). This CDR3 spans 20 amino acids. CDR3 sequence: CASSRRPDRGTGTTQETQYF. The CDR3 coding sequence is TGTGCCAGCAGCCGAAGGCCTGACAGGGGGACCGGGACGACCCAAGAGACCCAGTACTTC.

The chain recombines TRBV19 with TRBJ1-5, with D uncertain. Trimming took off 2 bases at V and 3 bases at J, with 14 bases between the two ends. Germline assignment: CDR1 LNHDA and CDR2 SQIVND (reference sequence). The CDR3 is made up of 16 amino acids. The CDR3 region is CASSILPEPVNQPQHF. CDR3 sequence (DNA): TGTGCCAGTAGTATACTCCCGGAGCCGGTCAATCAGCCCCAGCATTTT.

CDR3 loop: CATSSRTSGRSYNEQFF. CDR3 bases: TGTGCCACCAGTTCCCGGACTAGCGGACGCTCCTACAATGAGCAGTTCTTC. This chain links TRBV24-1 with TRBJ2-1, with 10 positions matching TRBD2. Per germline, CDR1 KGHDR and CDR2 SFDVKD. V was pared by 6 bases and J by 0 bases, with 7 bases of the junction left unmatched. The CDR3 runs to 17 residues.

The gene calls are TRBV27 and TRBJ2-7, with D possibly called TRBD1 or TRBD2 (5 bases each). The CDR3 extends over 14 amino acids. The germline CDR1 and CDR2 sequences are MNHEY and SMNVEV (reference sequence). Trimming shortened V by 6 bases and J by 3 bases, and 15 bases separated the two germline ends. CDR3 in DNA: TGTGCCAGCAGCTGGGGGACGAAGAACTACGAGCAGTACTTC. Translation gives CASSWGTKNYEQYF.

The chain carries TRBV6-5 and TRBJ2-7, with 10 nucleotides matching TRBD2. Germline CDR1 reads MNHEY; CDR2 reads SVGAGI. CDR3 length: 15 residues. After removal of 0 bases from V and 4 bases from J, the junction contained 3 bases not matched to a gene. The CDR3 region has the DNA TGTGCCAGCAGTTACTCGGCTAGCGGGAGTTACGAGCAGTACTTC. Its translation is CASSYSASGSYEQYF.

This chain joins TRBV28 and TRBJ1-6; D is uncertain. CDR3 length: 16 amino acids. Looked up from germline, CDR1 is MDHEN and CDR2 is SYDVKM. V was clipped by 5 bases and J by 0 bases, with 11 bases between them. CDR3 loop: CASSPLRDSYNSPLHF. The CDR3 DNA sequence: TGTGCCAGCAGTCCCCTTAGGGACTCCTATAATTCACCCCTCCACTTT. Full variable domain (remainder filled in from reference TRBV28 and TRBJ1-6): DVKVTQSSRYLVKRTGEKVFLECVQDMDHENMFWYRQDPGLGLRLIYFSYDVKMKEKGDIPEGYSVSREKKERFSLILESASTNQTSMYLCASSPLRDSYNSPLHFGNGTRLTVT.

The chain links TRBV12-3 or TRBV12-4 to TRBJ2-1; TRBD2 aligns across 13 bases. The CDR3 runs to 16 residues. The trim removed 4 bases at V and 9 bases at J, leaving 9 bases unmatched. The CDR3 spells CASSSPGTSGMVEQFF. CDR3 nucleotides: TGTGCCAGCAGTTCACCAGGGACTAGCGGGATGGTTGAGCAGTTCTTC.

Worth noting for this clonotype: The conserved closing phenylalanine or tryptophan is absent in this CDR3, likely reflecting a read error. The chain has TRBV30 and TRBJ2-7; D unresolved. Trimming left V 4 bases short and J 6 bases short, with 10 bases between. The CDR3 contains 11 residues. Per the germline V gene, CDR1 is GTSNPN and CDR2 is SVGIG (reference sequence). This CDR3 is CAWTRQGEQYL. DNA of the CDR3: TGTGCCTGGACCAGGCAAGGCGAGCAGTACCTC.

The J gene is TRBJ1-2, the V gene TRBV27, with 12 positions matching TRBD1. V shed 5 bases and J 8 bases; nucleotides not matched to a gene: 9. This CDR3 has 15 residues. Germline-derived CDR1 and CDR2 are MNHEY and SMNVEV (reference sequence). The CDR3 coding sequence is TGTGCCAGCAGTGTCTCCGGGACAGGGGGCGACGGCTACACCTTC. Translated: CASSVSGTGGDGYTF.

The chain recombines TRBV7-9 with TRBJ1-5, with a weak D call TRBD1 (5 bases). Germline CDR1 is SEHNR and CDR2 is FQNEAQ (reference sequence). There are 13 residues in the CDR3. The V end lost 3 bases, the J end lost 7 bases, and 10 bases lay between the germline ends. The CDR3 coding sequence is TGTGCCAGCAGCTTCCAAGGGGACCAGCCCCAGCATTTT. Protein product: CASSFQGDQPQHF.

V gene TRBV14 combines with J gene TRBJ1-3; TRBD1 might be the D (6 bases). Trimming stripped 0 bases from V and 0 bases from J, with 12 bases between. There are 17 residues in the CDR3. The germline CDR1 and CDR2 sequences are SGHDN and FVKESK. The CDR3 DNA reads TGTGCCAGCAGCCAAGAGGACAGTCTATTCTCTGGAAACACCATATATTTT. Protein sequence: CASSQEDSLFSGNTIYF.